This TCR beta chain was captured by sequencing in a study of blood T cells in healthy people across ages (dated by TCRdb to the mid-2010s). Background for the entire study: Template switching captured roughly one uniquely barcoded TCR beta cDNA molecule per two T cells in model experiments. Two additional independent replicas of 1 million unique cDNA reads from the same blood draw were analyzed for two donors (one aged 18 to 29 and one aged 80 or older). Donors of different ages were randomly distributed across sequencing lanes to avoid experimental bias. To track age-related changes in TCR beta repertoire diversity, the study relied on deep sequencing normalized with unique cDNA molecular identifiers. Donors were grouped into four age groups: young (average approximately 16 years), middle-aged (39), aged (approximately 58) and long-lived (around 80). Overall study results and their limits: Estimates of total diversity based on one million sequenced T cells were considered lower bounds and underestimates. As age increased, observed TCR beta diversity per million T cells dropped in a roughly linear way, and a significant reduction was already evident by age about 40. Since profiling was done on bulk unsorted PBMCs, naive and antigen-experienced compartments could not be conclusively compared. Observed TCR beta diversity correlated strongly with the percentage of naive T cells measured by flow cytometry. Donor CMV infection status was unknown, potentially confounding age-related changes in expanded clonotypes. The long-lived group showed more naive CD4+ T cells, fewer expanded clones and increased TCR diversity than the aged group, suggesting age selection.

Library preparation used 5' RACE. Sequencing took place on an Illumina HiSeq 2500. A second roughly 7 to 11 cycle PCR used a sample-barcoded 5' primer and a J-beta primer mix. A unique molecular identifier was introduced onto each TCR beta cDNA molecule by a template-switch 5' adaptor carrying 12 random nucleotides. Each sample yielded at least 3 million CDR3-containing paired-end reads. The Mint cDNA synthesis kit, primed by a TRBC-specific oligonucleotide, was used to synthesize first-strand cDNA from all RNA. After uracil-DNA glycosylase treatment, a first 18-cycle PCR used universal primers M1SS and BC2_uni_R on all cDNA. Processing in the source paper ran as follows. For normalization, 1 million high-quality reads, each with a distinct molecular identifier, were randomly selected from each sample. Instead of being binned into consensus sequences, reads with shared molecular identifiers were discarded. CDR3 identification, clonotype clustering and error correction used MiTCR with a Q25 quality threshold and the strictest error-elimination algorithm. A nonparametric unseen species model using Euler transformation provided a lower-bound estimate of total TCR beta diversity. TCRdb handled the public reads itself, with Q25 trimming in fastp and clone calling in MiXCR, and kept productive beta chains. Merged by CDR3 protein, the rows form single entries marked with the most common genes and DNA. These V and J calls are TCRdb output, not the study's own analysis. The sample profile shows about a million distinct CDR3 sequences; roughly 51% of them were found once. 20% to 25% of the sample is in the top ten clones.

As encoded in the germline V gene, CDR1 is MGHRA while CDR2 is YSYEKL. From V the trimming removes 5 bases and from J it removes 0 bases, while the gene matches leave 11 bases of the junction unaccounted for. CDR3 length: 17 amino acids, cysteine to phenylalanine. The sequence is cut down to CDR3 DNA, 51 bases in frame from base 1. As concerns this clonotype: The target of this receptor is not known. Base qualities are not recorded, but no much larger clone differs from it by a single base.

Donors were around 37 systemically healthy Caucasian individuals from Russia aged about 6 to 100 years. Each donor gave ten milliliters of peripheral blood, drawn into EDTA-treated Vacutainer tubes. Ficoll-Paque density-gradient centrifugation was used to isolate PBMCs, with at least 6.5 million per sample. Total RNA, at least 6 micrograms per sample, was extracted from PBMCs with Trizol reagent. For every donor, flow cytometry on a PBMC aliquot measured the percentage of naive CD45RAhigh/CD27high T cells. The origin of this receptor is a woman aged 60-75 years in good health. Rearrangement joined TRBV4-1 to TRBJ2-3, with 7 bases aligning to TRBD2. Sequencing was done on a sample of blood. The CDR3 protein sequence reads: CASSTRDYRTSTDTQYF. The DNA is as follows: TGCGCCAGCAGCACCCGGGACTACAGAACTAGCACAGATACGCAGTATTTT.